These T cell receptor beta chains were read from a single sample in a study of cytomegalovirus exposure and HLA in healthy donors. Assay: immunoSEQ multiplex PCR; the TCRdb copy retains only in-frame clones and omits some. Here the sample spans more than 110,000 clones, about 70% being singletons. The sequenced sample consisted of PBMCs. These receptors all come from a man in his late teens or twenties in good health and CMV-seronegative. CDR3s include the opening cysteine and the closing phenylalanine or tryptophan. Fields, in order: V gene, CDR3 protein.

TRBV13,CASSSHGSSYEQYF
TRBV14,CASSQEDSAGGLRRSVDEQFF
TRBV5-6,CASSLGGIDMNTEAFF
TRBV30,CAWNGGSSYNEQFF
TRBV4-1,CASSQEVSGYYEQYF
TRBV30,CAWSRLAGGPLREQYF
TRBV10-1,CASSESGNRREEAFF
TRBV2,CASRTYGVNTEAFF
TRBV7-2,CASSLIAFSGELFF
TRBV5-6,CASSQYRGGYTF
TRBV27,CASSRIDREQFF
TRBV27,CASHSRGLEDTEAFF
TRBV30,CAWSAGLYSYEQYF
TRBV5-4,CASSSSKGQATEAFF
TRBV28,CASSENTGPQQKLFF
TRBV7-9,CASSLEPRVAGLAQYF
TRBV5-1,CASSLTSGYEQYF
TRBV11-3,CASSYGTGTDTQYF
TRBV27,CASSPAGQARGEYF
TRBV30,CAWSPGGTNYGYTF
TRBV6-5,CATRPTGRNSPLHF
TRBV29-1,CSVDNWLGTNYNEQFF
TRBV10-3,CATRWQGDTGELFF
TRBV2,CASNPSLGGKEQYF
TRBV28,CASSSPGQGGRGYTF
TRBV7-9,CASSAFGTGDLGEAFF
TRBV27,CASIELRVEQPQHF